The 27 T cell receptor beta chains reported below all come from one sample, sequenced in a study of monozygotic twins with inflammatory bowel disease. Reprocessing the 5' RACE reads, TCRdb reports a single entry for every CDR3 protein and omits DNA. This repertoire includes about 300,000 distinct CDR3 sequences. Sequenced input: blood. The receptors stem from a human donor with ulcerative colitis or Crohn's disease, or a healthy co-twin of an affected twin (not recorded which).

The chain recombines TRBV30 with TRBJ2-1. From germline, CDR1 is GTSNPN and CDR2 SVGIG (reference sequence). The CDR3 has 13 amino acids. CDR3 protein: CAWSSLWLNEQFF. The entire variable domain, with the rest obtained from reference TRBV30 and TRBJ2-1, is as follows: SQTIHQWPATLVQPVGSPLSLECTVEGTSNPNLYWYRQAAGRGLQLLFYSVGIGQISSEVPQNLSASRPQDRQFILSSKKLLLSDSGFYLCAWSSLWLNEQFFGPGTRLTVL.

This chain joins TRBV27 and TRBJ2-1. The CDR3 length is 16 residues. Germline CDR1 MNHEY, CDR2 SMNVEV (reference sequence). This CDR3 is CASSSISGSSYNEQFF.

The chain combines TRBV23-1 with TRBJ2-1; the D call of TRBD1 rests on TCRdb alone, since no DNA is present to check it. TRBV23-1 falls under the ORF class, with uncertain function. The CDR3 length is 15 residues. CDR3 amino acids: CASQDTSSSYNEQFF.

This rearrangement joins TRBV28 to TRBJ2-7; checking the TCRdb D call of TRBD2 is not possible without DNA. The V gene's germline CDR1 is MDHEN and CDR2 SYDVKM. There are 16 residues in the CDR3. The CDR3 sequence is CASSSNIRGLVVEQYF.

The chain has TRBV6-5 and TRBJ2-7; no DNA is available, so the TRBD2 call from TCRdb remains unchecked. This CDR3 has 16 residues. The germline CDR1 and CDR2 sequences are MNHEY and SVGAGI. This CDR3 is CASSYSFRGPRDEQYF.

This rearrangement joins TRBV29-1 to TRBJ2-1; TCRdb picks TRBD1, but there is no DNA to check that call. The CDR3 loop spans 14 amino acids. Germline lookup yields CDR1 SQVTM and CDR2 ANQGSEA. This CDR3 reads CSATTGGAGGGRFF.

The V and J genes are TRBV12-3 or TRBV12-4 and TRBJ2-6. This CDR3 spans 14 amino acids. This CDR3 reads CASRILGGANVLTF.

The rearrangement links TRBV18 to TRBJ2-3; TCRdb gives TRBD2 as the D gene, but with no DNA this cannot be confirmed. CDR1 and CDR2 from the germline V gene are KGHSH and LQKENI. The CDR3 runs to 15 residues. CDR3 amino acids: CASYPWEEGTDTQYF.

This chain links TRBV11-2 with TRBJ2-7; TCRdb's D gene call, TRBD2, goes unchecked for lack of DNA. Germline assignment: CDR1 SGHAT and CDR2 FQNNGV. This CDR3 region has 12 residues. The CDR3 sequence is CASSPGTAVRYF.

This chain links TRBV19 with TRBJ1-1; the D call from TCRdb, TRBD1, cannot be confirmed without DNA. The germline V gene has CDR1 LNHDA and CDR2 SQIVND (reference sequence). The CDR3 is 15 residues long. CDR3 in amino acids: CASRYQTRGSTEAFF.

The chain combines TRBV6-2 or TRBV6-3 with TRBJ2-7; TCRdb returns TRBD1, unconfirmable since there is no DNA. The germline V gene has CDR1 MNHEY and CDR2 SVGEGT. The CDR3 contains 12 residues. The CDR3 reads CASSKGDYEQYF.

The chain carries TRBV14 and TRBJ2-7. Germline CDR1 is SGHDN and CDR2 is FVKESK. This CDR3 region has 13 residues. CDR3 amino acids: CASSQVSGYEQYF. Together with reference TRBV14 and TRBJ2-7, the CDR3 gives the full variable domain: EAGVTQFPSHSVIEKGQTVTLRCDPISGHDNLYWYRRVMGKEIKFLLHFVKESKQDESGMPNNRFLAERTGGTYSTLKVQPAELEDSGVYFCASSQVSGYEQYFGPGTRLTVT.

V is TRBV2 and J is TRBJ2-1. This CDR3 spans 13 amino acids. Germline CDR1 reads SNHLY; CDR2 reads FYNNEI. This CDR3 reads CASSEYGYNEQFF.

The V and J genes are TRBV29-1 and TRBJ2-2; there is no DNA to check the TCRdb D call of TRBD1. Germline CDR1 is SQVTM and CDR2 is ANQGSEA. CDR3 length equals 13 residues. The CDR3 protein is CSVEVLDRGELFF.

The chain has TRBV5-6 and TRBJ2-5; the D call of TRBD1 rests on TCRdb alone, since no DNA is present to check it. This CDR3 region has 12 residues. The V gene's germline CDR1 is SGHDT and CDR2 YYEEEE. This CDR3 is CASSWTPEAQYF.

V is TRBV7-9 and J is TRBJ1-4; with no DNA, the TCRdb D assignment of TRBD1 cannot be verified. This CDR3 is 14 amino acids long. The V gene's germline CDR1 is SEHNR and CDR2 FQNEAQ (reference sequence). CDR3 amino acids: CASGETGQGEKLFF.

This rearrangement joins TRBV6-5 to TRBJ2-1; TCRdb's D call of TRBD1 is untestable without DNA. Germline lookup yields CDR1 MNHEY and CDR2 SVGAGI. The CDR3 sequence is 12 residues long. CDR3 protein: CASTPVEGEQFF.

The V call is TRBV28, the J call TRBJ2-3; no DNA is available, so the TRBD2 call from TCRdb remains unchecked. The CDR3 totals 17 residues. Germline CDR1 MDHEN, CDR2 SYDVKM. The CDR3 sequence: CASSLRSGRGLVDTQYF. The full variable domain, in which reference TRBV28 and TRBJ2-3 provide the parts outside the CDR3, is DVKVTQSSRYLVKRTGEKVFLECVQDMDHENMFWYRQDPGLGLRLIYFSYDVKMKEKGDIPEGYSVSREKKERFSLILESASTNQTSMYLCASSLRSGRGLVDTQYFGPGTRLTVL.

J is TRBJ1-1 and V is TRBV19. This CDR3 spans 13 amino acids. CDR1 is LNHDA, CDR2 SQIVND, per germline (reference sequence). The CDR3 loop is CASSIARNTEAFF.

V is TRBV7-2 and J is TRBJ1-2; the D call of TRBD1 rests on TCRdb alone, since no DNA is present to check it. Germline V gene lookup returns CDR1 SGHTA and CDR2 FQGNSA. This CDR3 comprises 15 residues. This CDR3 is CASSSPMTDYYGYTF.

The V call is TRBV29-1, the J call TRBJ1-5; TCRdb's D call, TRBD1, is unchecked because there is no DNA. Germline values: CDR1 SQVTM, CDR2 ANQGSEA. This CDR3 has 15 amino acids. This CDR3 is CSVAFGGQSNQPQHF.

This sequence joins TRBV29-1 and TRBJ1-5; the TRBD1 assignment by TCRdb is unverifiable without DNA. There are 12 residues in the CDR3. Germline V gene sequence: CDR1 SQVTM, CDR2 ANQGSEA. Here the CDR3 reads CSVVPYQGPQHF.

The gene calls are TRBV6-2 or TRBV6-3 and TRBJ2-5; without DNA, the TCRdb call of TRBD2 cannot be checked. Germline-derived CDR1 and CDR2 are MNHEY and SVGEGT. The CDR3 spans 16 residues. CDR3 protein: CASSQGLAGGKETQYF.

The V and J genes are TRBV5-1 and TRBJ2-7; TCRdb reports TRBD1, a call that lacks DNA to check it against. Germline V CDR1 and CDR2: SGHRS, YFSETQ. There are 19 residues in the CDR3. The CDR3 sequence is CANAPLAPPGQGFGYEQYF.

The chain employs TRBV15 and TRBJ2-2. Germline lookup yields CDR1 LNHNV and CDR2 YYDKDF (reference sequence). CDR3 size: 12 residues. CDR3 region: CATSRYEGELFF.

This chain uses TRBV18 with TRBJ2-1; TCRdb proposes TRBD2, but this gene call is untestable without DNA. There are 15 residues in the CDR3. Per the germline V gene, CDR1 is KGHSH and CDR2 is LQKENI. This CDR3 is CASSPSRGIGYEQFF.

J is TRBJ2-3 and V is TRBV12-3 or TRBV12-4. CDR3 length equals 12 residues. The CDR3 here is CAVSGLADTQYF.